This T cell receptor (beta chain) is drawn from a study of long-term antiretroviral therapy in people with HIV. The study's findings and limits: HIV repertoires spanned narrower CDR3 length ranges than controls. Absence of data on ART adherence, viral resistance or therapy changes was noted.

There are 17 residues in the CDR3. The V segment lost 0 bases and the J segment 2 bases; nucleotides outside the gene matches: 7. Germline V gene data show CDR1 as SGHDT and CDR2 as YYEEEE. With respect to this clone: As yet, its antigen is unknown.

Version v3.0 of the immunoSEQ assay was performed at survey level. The repertoire was sequenced with immunoSEQ multiplex PCR; TCRdb's copy has only in-frame clones and lacks some. The sample holds about 16,000 clones; around 75% are singletons and the top ten take about 14%. This clonotype was obtained from a woman between 45 and 60 years old with HIV. The gene calls are TRBV5-6 and TRBJ1-5, with 8 bases lining up with TRBD1. The sample here was unsorted PBMCs, taken 1.5 years before starting antiretroviral therapy. CDR3 nucleotides: TGTGCCAGCAGCTTGGCCAGCAGGGGGCTGCGCAATCAGCCCCAGCATTTT. As protein: CASSLASRGLRNQPQHF.